This T cell receptor beta chain was sequenced for a study of T cells in Graves' hyperthyroidism and ophthalmopathy. V was pared by 4 bases and J by 7 bases, with 13 bases between. Germline CDR1 is SGHRS and CDR2 is YFSETQ. The CDR3 covers 13 residues. Researchers took RNA transcripts and amplified the TCR beta CDR3 regions from them. First-round RT-PCR targeting the TCR CDR3 was performed with the HTBI primer set. In TCRdb, the multiplex PCR reads were re-called with MiXCR into one record per CDR3 protein. This table holds around 600,000 distinct CDR3 sequences, around a sixth found once. This clonotype originated in a woman aged 30 to 39 with Graves' hyperthyroidism. The gene calls are TRBV5-1 and TRBJ2-3; no reliable D call. The sample taken for sequencing was blood. CDR3 sequence: CASSEGSTHTQYF. As DNA, the CDR3 is TGCGCCAGCAGCGAAGGATCGACTCATACGCAGTATTTT.